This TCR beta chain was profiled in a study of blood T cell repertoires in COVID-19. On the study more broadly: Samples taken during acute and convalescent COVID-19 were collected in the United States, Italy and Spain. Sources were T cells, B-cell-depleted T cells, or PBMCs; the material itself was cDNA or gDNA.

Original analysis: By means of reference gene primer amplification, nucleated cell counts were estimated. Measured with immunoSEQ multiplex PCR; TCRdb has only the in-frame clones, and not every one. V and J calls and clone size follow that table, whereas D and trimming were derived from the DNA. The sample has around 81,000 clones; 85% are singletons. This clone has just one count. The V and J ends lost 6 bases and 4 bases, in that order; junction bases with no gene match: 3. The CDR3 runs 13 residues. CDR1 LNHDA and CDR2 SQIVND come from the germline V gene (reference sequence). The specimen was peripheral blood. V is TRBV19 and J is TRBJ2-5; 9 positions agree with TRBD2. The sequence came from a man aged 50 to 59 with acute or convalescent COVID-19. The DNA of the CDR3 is TGTGCCAGTAGAACGACTAGCGGAGAGACCCAGTACTTC. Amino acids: CASRTTSGETQYF.